Following are 26 T cell receptor beta chains from one sample sequenced in a study of T cell changes during pregnancy in multiple sclerosis. Measured with immunoSEQ multiplex PCR; TCRdb has only the in-frame clones, and not every one. The sample carries 90,000 to 100,000 clones, 92% recorded once. The source was peripheral blood, collected after pregnancy. These receptors originate from a female donor in good health, enrolled as a control in a pregnancy study.

CDR3 nucleotide sequence: TGTGCCAGCAGCCTCGGGACTAGCGGGGGGTACGGAAAGACCCAGTACTTC. Translation: CASSLGTSGGYGKTQYF. The chain recombines TRBV11-3 with TRBJ2-5, with 15 bases fitting TRBD2. The CDR3 loop spans 17 amino acids. CDR1 SGHNT and CDR2 YENEEA come from the germline V gene. Trimming removed 5 bases from V and 6 bases from J; junction bases left unmatched: 10.

The chain combines TRBV27 with TRBJ1-2, with TRBD1 as a possible D gene (5 bases). CDR1 and CDR2 from the germline V gene are MNHEY and SMNVEV (reference sequence). This CDR3 is built from 16 residues. Trimming cost V 5 bases and J 5 bases, with 21 bases left between them. The CDR3 protein is CASSPTPGGFRYGYTF. The CDR3 DNA reads TGTGCCAGCAGTCCTACCCCGGGGGGATTTCGGTATGGCTACACCTTC.

This chain connects TRBV19 to TRBJ1-3, with 7 bases fitting TRBD1. Trimming took 6 bases from V and 4 from J; bases not matched to a gene: 3. Germline V lookup: CDR1 LNHDA, CDR2 SQIVND (reference sequence). The CDR3 sequence is 13 residues long. The CDR3 sequence: CASSGQVGNTIYF. Written as DNA, the CDR3 is TGTGCCAGTAGCGGACAGGTCGGAAACACCATATATTTT.

A single count supports this clone. This chain links TRBV6-1 with TRBJ1-1; D is undetermined. The CDR3 totals 12 residues. Per the germline V gene, CDR1 is MNHNS and CDR2 is SASEGT. V lost 1 base and J 8 bases, leaving 8 bases between the germline ends. DNA of the CDR3: TGTGCCAGCAGTGAAGAAGCGAGAGAAGCTTTCTTT. Its protein product is CASSEEAREAFF.

The chain carries TRBV19 and TRBJ1-1; D is undetermined. This CDR3 has 15 amino acids. Germline CDR1 LNHDA, CDR2 SQIVND (reference sequence). Trimming removed 7 bases at V and 5 bases at J, with 20 bases between. CDR3 coding DNA: TGTGCCAGTACTGGCTTAATGGCAGGTTGGACTGAAGCTTTCTTT. Translated, it gives CASTGLMAGWTEAFF.

V gene TRBV19 combines with J gene TRBJ1-2; unclear D gene. Trimming took off 3 bases at V and 8 bases at J, with 13 bases between the two ends. The CDR3 length is 13 residues. The germline V gene has CDR1 LNHDA and CDR2 SQIVND (reference sequence). In DNA, the CDR3 is TGTGCCAGTAGTATCGCCGGGTTTGAGGGCTACACCTTC. This encodes CASSIAGFEGYTF.

The chain uses TRBV13 and TRBJ2-7; possible D gene TRBD2, 5 bases. The CDR3 loop spans 13 amino acids. The ends were cut back, 3 bases at V and 6 bases at J, with 12 bases in the middle. Germline CDR1 PRHDT, CDR2 FYEKMQ (reference sequence). CDR3: CASSLASSTEQYF. The CDR3 DNA is TGTGCCAGCAGCTTGGCTAGCTCTACCGAGCAGTACTTC.

The V call is TRBV28, the J call TRBJ2-1; 7 bases are shared with TRBD1. Germline CDR1 and CDR2: MDHEN and SYDVKM. V gave up 4 bases and J gave up 2 bases; unmatched junction bases: 8. There are 16 residues in the CDR3. The CDR3 nucleotides read TGTGCCAGCAGTTCGCCCCGGGACAGTCCCTACAATGAGCAGTTCTTC. Translated, it gives CASSSPRDSPYNEQFF.

The chain combines TRBV27 with TRBJ2-3, with D tentatively TRBD1 (6 bases). The CDR3 has 16 residues. With 0 bases removed from V and 6 bases from J, the gap between germline ends came to 16 bases. Germline V gene data show CDR1 as MNHEY and CDR2 as SMNVEV (reference sequence). The CDR3 DNA follows: TGTGCCAGCAGTTTATCGCCACTGCAGGGGTGGGATACGCAGTATTTT. Protein: CASSLSPLQGWDTQYF.

The CDR3 DNA is TGTGCCAGCAGCGTTAGTAATCTTCTAGCGGGACGCACCGGGGAGCTGTTTTTT. Amino acids: CASSVSNLLAGRTGELFF. This chain uses TRBV7-8 with TRBJ2-2, with 9 bases fitting TRBD2. Looked up from germline, CDR1 is SGHVS and CDR2 is FQNEAQ. The CDR3 has 18 residues. The trim removed 5 bases at V and 4 bases at J, leaving 14 bases unmatched.

The chain uses TRBV28 and TRBJ1-5; a possible D gene is TRBD1 (5 bases). Trimming took off 7 bases at V and 0 bases at J, with 16 bases between the two ends. The CDR3 has 16 amino acids. Germline V gives CDR1 MDHEN, CDR2 SYDVKM. This CDR3 reads CASNKATEHSNQPQHF. CDR3 DNA: TGTGCCAGCAATAAGGCGACAGAACATAGCAATCAGCCCCAGCATTTT.

This clone was counted once. The chain joins TRBV5-1 to TRBJ2-1; TRBD2 agrees at 11 bases. Germline CDR1 is SGHRS and CDR2 is YFSETQ. Trimming removed 6 bases from V and 7 bases from J; junction bases left unmatched: 6. This CDR3 is 14 amino acids long. CDR3 in DNA: TGCGCCAGCACCGGCGGACTAGCGGGTAATGAGCAGTTCTTC. It codes for CASTGGLAGNEQFF.

The rearrangement uses TRBV7-9 and TRBJ2-7, with D perhaps TRBD2 (5 bases). CDR1 and CDR2 (germline): SEHNR, FQNEAQ (reference sequence). This CDR3 is built from 12 residues. The ends were cut back, 3 bases at V and 7 bases at J, with 10 bases in the middle. In DNA, the CDR3 is TGTGCCAGCAGCTTTGCGGGCAGTGAGCAGTACTTC. It encodes CASSFAGSEQYF.

This chain links TRBV4-1 with TRBJ2-7; D is uncertain. Germline V gives CDR1 MGHRA, CDR2 YSYEKL. Trimming stripped 0 bases from V and 2 bases from J, with 5 bases between. This CDR3 region has 13 residues. CDR3 DNA sequence: TGCGCCAGCAGCCAAGATCAAACCTACGAGCAGTACTTC. Translation gives CASSQDQTYEQYF.

The chain carries TRBV9 and TRBJ2-7, with 9 bases lining up with TRBD2. Per the germline V gene, CDR1 is SGDLS and CDR2 is YYNGEE. V lost 5 bases and J lost 5; bases outside the gene matches: 8. The CDR3 is 14 amino acids. The CDR3 bases are TGTGCCAGCAGGTTAGCGGGAGTTCGGGACGAGCAGTACTTC. Translated: CASRLAGVRDEQYF.

Regarding this clone: The junction shows a germline mismatch at one end, possibly a read error. The sample carries other DNA sequences with the same CDR3. This chain uses TRBV5-4 with TRBJ1-2, with 7 bases fitting TRBD1. This CDR3 has 14 amino acids. The germline gives CDR1 SGHNT, CDR2 YYREEE (reference sequence). DNA for the CDR3: TGCGCCAGCAGCTTGGAGGGGGCCACCTATGGCTACACCTTC. Its protein product is CASSLEGATYGYTF. Based on the CDR3 plus reference TRBV5-4 and TRBJ1-2, the full variable domain is ETGVTQSPTHLIKTRGQQVTLRCSSQSGHNTVSWYQQALGQGPQFIFQYYREEENGRGNFPPRFSGLQFPNYSSELNVNALELDDSALYLCASSLEGATYGYTFGSGTRLTVV.

The rearrangement joins TRBV7-2 to TRBJ2-3; tentative D call: TRBD2 (7 bases). Trimming left V 5 bases short and J 4 bases short, with 25 bases between. The CDR3 extends over 18 amino acids. Germline CDR1 reads SGHTA; CDR2 reads FQGNSA. CDR3 region: CASSPRGLAGRVADTQYF. For the CDR3, the DNA is TGTGCCAGCAGCCCGAGGGGGTTAGCGGGCCGGGTCGCAGATACGCAGTATTTT.

The V and J genes are TRBV5-6 and TRBJ1-5, with D perhaps TRBD1 (6 bases). The CDR3 spans 15 residues. Germline V CDR1 and CDR2: SGHDT, YYEEEE. V lost 1 base and J lost 2, with 10 bases in between. The DNA of the CDR3 is TGTGCCAGCAGCTTGTCGGGGGGGCGCAATCAGCCCCAGCATTTT. Encoded protein: CASSLSGGRNQPQHF.

The chain recombines TRBV30 with TRBJ2-1; TRBD1 might be the D (5 bases). This CDR3 has 15 amino acids. V was cut by 2 bases and J by 7 bases, with 18 bases left in between. Germline lookup yields CDR1 GTSNPN and CDR2 SVGIG (reference sequence). CDR3 nucleotide sequence: TGTGCCTGGAGTTTTGGACACACTAAGCGAAATGAGCAGTTCTTC. Translated, it gives CAWSFGHTKRNEQFF.

The genes are TRBV19 and TRBJ2-1; possible D gene TRBD2, 6 bases. CDR1 LNHDA and CDR2 SQIVND come from the germline V gene (reference sequence). V was clipped by 7 bases and J by 2 bases, with 9 bases between them. CDR3 size: 13 residues. The CDR3 nucleotides are TGTGCCAGTAAAGGGGAGGCCTACAATGAGCAGTTCTTC. Its translation is CASKGEAYNEQFF.

The rearrangement links TRBV10-3 to TRBJ2-3; TRBD2 agrees at 9 bases. CDR3 size: 15 residues. Germline V gives CDR1 ENHRY, CDR2 SYGVKD. Losses at the gene ends were 4 bases for V and 6 bases for J; bases not matched to a gene: 8. The CDR3 DNA follows: TGTGCCATCAGTGCTGGCGGGGGGGCTGGGGATACGCAGTATTTT. This sequence encodes CAISAGGGAGDTQYF.

V usage is TRBV4-1 and J usage is TRBJ1-2; 12 nucleotides line up with TRBD1. The CDR3 spans 17 residues. The germline V gene has CDR1 MGHRA and CDR2 YSYEKL. Trimming at V came to 3 bases and at J to 4 bases, leaving 9 bases not matched to a gene. CDR3 DNA: TGCGCCAGCAGCCAGGGGACAGGGGGCCCAAACCCCTATGGCTACACCTTC. Protein: CASSQGTGGPNPYGYTF.

V and J are TRBV4-2 and TRBJ2-2, with TRBD1 as a possible D gene (6 bases). CDR1 is LGHNA, CDR2 YNFKEQ, per germline. CDR3 length: 16 amino acids. V gave up 0 bases and J gave up 5 bases, with 13 bases separating them. The CDR3 sequence: CASSQEGGSQTGELFF. DNA for the CDR3: TGTGCCAGCAGCCAAGAAGGGGGAAGCCAAACCGGGGAGCTGTTTTTT.

The sample holds one count of this clone. The chain carries TRBV12-5 and TRBJ2-1, with D unresolved. V was pared by 6 bases and J by 4 bases, with 10 bases between. The CDR3 is 13 amino acids. The germline gives CDR1 LGHNT, CDR2 FRNRAP. CDR3: CASGPDKYNEQFF. CDR3 in DNA: TGTGCTAGTGGACCTGACAAATACAATGAGCAGTTCTTC.

V and J are TRBV6-1 and TRBJ1-1, with D perhaps TRBD1 (5 bases). CDR3 size: 13 residues. Germline V gene data show CDR1 as MNHNS and CDR2 as SASEGT. V lost 11 bases and J lost 1, with 14 bases in between. The CDR3 DNA reads as TGTGCCGGAAGACAGCATGCGAACACTGAAGCTTTCTTT. Its translation is CAGRQHANTEAFF.

The chain couples TRBV5-6 to TRBJ2-7; 11 nucleotides align to TRBD1. CDR3 length: 15 amino acids. CDR1 and CDR2 from the germline V gene are SGHDT and YYEEEE. Germline trimming cut 4 bases from V and 6 bases from J; bases unmatched to any gene: 9. The CDR3 spells CASSETGTGGFEQYF. CDR3 DNA: TGTGCCAGCAGCGAGACCGGGACAGGGGGATTCGAGCAGTACTTC.